This T cell receptor (beta chain) was found in a study of cytomegalovirus exposure and HLA in healthy donors. Study summary: The 110 or so validation repertoires used the same platform as the 666 first-cohort repertoires, a later analysis reported. General study results and limits: Within the approximately 110 validation repertoires, first-cohort TCR clusters tended to co-occur, according to a later analysis. Specific recognition of CMV antigens was confirmed in vitro for a few chains (all CMV-associated).

In the case of this clone: What it recognizes is unknown.

The CDR3 consists of 14 residues. Trimming left V 5 bases short and J 3 bases short, with 14 bases between. Germline V gene lookup returns CDR1 MNHEY and CDR2 SMNVEV (reference sequence). Method: immunoSEQ multiplex PCR; TCRdb's copy keeps in-frame clones and lacks some. The sample consists of fewer than 120,000 clones, 88% of them appearing once. The chain recombines TRBV27 with TRBJ2-7; TRBD1 is a possible D gene (5 bases). This clonotype was obtained from a woman younger than 45 in good health and CMV-seropositive. The sequenced material came from PBMCs. CDR3 sequence: CASSNGASNYEQYF. DNA of the CDR3: TGTGCCAGCAGTAATGGGGCGAGCAACTACGAGCAGTACTTC.